Below, 11 T cell receptor beta chains from the same sample are listed, as sequenced in a study of cytomegalovirus exposure and HLA in healthy donors. PCR employed 60 Vbeta and 13 Jbeta primers. Only in-frame clones appear in the TCRdb table, and some are missing; sequencing was by immunoSEQ multiplex PCR. The sample lists around 210,000 clones, approximately 81% occurring once. Sequenced material: PBMCs. These receptors originate from a girl aged 2-9 years in good health and CMV-seronegative.

The genes are TRBV6-1 and TRBJ1-1; 8 bases fit TRBD1. The CDR3 runs 13 residues. Germline CDR1 and CDR2: MNHNS and SASEGT. V lost 10 bases to trimming and J lost 0 bases; unmatched junction nucleotides: 4. In DNA, the CDR3 is TGTGCCATCGACAGGGGTATGAACACTGAAGCTTTCTTT. Amino acids: CAIDRGMNTEAFF.

The V call is TRBV19, the J call TRBJ1-6, with TRBD1 matching 9 bases. The CDR3 runs 17 residues. Germline CDR1 and CDR2: LNHDA and SQIVND (reference sequence). The J segment lost 7 bases and the V segment lost 1 base, leaving 8 bases of the junction unmatched. Here the CDR3 DNA reads TGTGCCAGTAGTATAGGAATCCGGGACAGGGAGAATTCACCCCTCCACTTT. As protein: CASSIGIRDRENSPLHF.

The chain has TRBV5-1 and TRBJ2-7; tentatively, D is TRBD1 (5 bases). V was clipped by 0 bases and J by 2 bases, with 21 bases between them. The CDR3 contains 18 residues. Germline CDR1 is SGHRS and CDR2 is YFSETQ. CDR3 nucleotide sequence: TGCGCCAGCAGCTTGGACCCCCAACAGGTAGGGCAGCCCTACGAGCAGTACTTC. Protein: CASSLDPQQVGQPYEQYF.

The chain has TRBV2 and TRBJ2-1; 8 positions agree with TRBD2. Trimming at V came to 0 bases and at J to 2 bases, leaving 0 bases not matched to a gene. Germline lookup yields CDR1 SNHLY and CDR2 FYNNEI. CDR3 length equals 15 residues. CDR3 bases: TGTGCCAGCAGTGAAGCGGGACTAGCCTACAATGAGCAGTTCTTC. This codes for CASSEAGLAYNEQFF. Full variable domain (outside the CDR3, taken from reference TRBV2 and TRBJ2-1): EPEVTQTPSHQVTQMGQEVILRCVPISNHLYFYWYRQILGQKVEFLVSFYNNEISEKSEIFDDQFSVERPDGSNFTLKIRSTKLEDSAMYFCASSEAGLAYNEQFFGPGTRLTVL.

This clone came up a few times. This rearrangement joins TRBV5-4 to TRBJ1-2; 8 bases agree with TRBD1. V lost 4 bases to trimming and J lost 2 bases; unmatched junction nucleotides: 1. CDR3 size: 13 residues. Germline CDR1 reads SGHNT; CDR2 reads YYREEE (reference sequence). In nucleotides, the CDR3 is TGTGCCAGCAGCAACAGGGGGAACTATGGCTACACCTTC. Translated: CASSNRGNYGYTF.

J is TRBJ1-3 and V is TRBV12-5; tentatively, D is TRBD1 (6 bases). Trimming shortened V by 0 bases and J by 0 bases, and 12 bases separated the two germline ends. Germline V gene data show CDR1 as LGHNT and CDR2 as FRNRAP. The CDR3 extends over 17 amino acids. The CDR3 sequence: CASGLVPGQSSGNTIYF. The CDR3 DNA follows: TGTGCTAGTGGTTTGGTACCGGGACAAAGCTCTGGAAACACCATATATTTT.

This rearrangement joins TRBV5-4 to TRBJ2-7; D may be TRBD2 (6 bases). The CDR3 spans 14 residues. Trimming took off 0 bases at V and 3 bases at J, with 10 bases between the two ends. Germline CDR1 and CDR2: SGHNT and YYREEE (reference sequence). This CDR3 reads CASSLVMGGYEQYF. The CDR3 coding sequence is TGTGCCAGCAGCTTGGTTATGGGAGGCTACGAGCAGTACTTC.

A single count supports this clone. This sequence joins TRBV7-9 and TRBJ1-1; the match to TRBD1 covers 8 bases. V lost 5 bases, J lost 0 bases, and 8 bases stayed unmatched. The CDR3 has 16 residues. Germline values: CDR1 SEHNR, CDR2 FQNEAQ (reference sequence). CDR3 amino acids: CASSPPIQGVNTEAFF. CDR3 sequence (DNA): TGTGCCAGCAGCCCCCCTATACAGGGGGTGAACACTGAAGCTTTCTTT. The whole variable domain, remainder taken from reference TRBV7-9 and TRBJ1-1, is DTGVSQNPRHKITKRGQNVTFRCDPISEHNRLYWYRQTLGQGPEFLTYFQNEAQLEKSRLLSDRFSAERPKGSFSTLEIQRTEQGDSAMYLCASSPPIQGVNTEAFFGQGTRLTVV.

The CDR3 loop reads CASSVGAGAEQYF. The CDR3, as DNA: TGTGCCAGCAGCGTAGGAGCAGGGGCCGAGCAGTACTTC. The chain links TRBV9 to TRBJ2-7; D possibly corresponds to TRBD1 (6 bases). Germline values: CDR1 SGDLS, CDR2 YYNGEE. Trimming took off 0 bases at V and 6 bases at J, with 10 bases between the two ends. CDR3 length: 13 residues.

This sequence joins TRBV6-5 and TRBJ2-5, with 9 bases lining up with TRBD2. The DNA end is a closer match to TRBJ2-7, so the J assignment may be wrong. The length of the CDR3 is 12 residues. Germline V gives CDR1 MNHEY, CDR2 SVGAGI. CDR3 amino acids: CASTASGNEQYF. The CDR3 region has the DNA TGTGCCAGCACGGCTAGCGGGAACGAGCAGTACTTC.

This chain connects TRBV6-5 to TRBJ1-1; D possibly corresponds to TRBD1 (6 bases). The CDR3 is made up of 14 amino acids. V lost 4 bases and J lost 5, with 14 bases in between. Germline V gives CDR1 MNHEY, CDR2 SVGAGI. The CDR3 nucleotides read TGTGCCAGCAGTTTGGCAGGGGCAGGGACTGAAGCTTTCTTT. As protein: CASSLAGAGTEAFF.